A single T cell receptor (beta chain) is shown here with its context. The method was immunoSEQ multiplex PCR; TCRdb's version includes in-frame clones alone and lacks a portion of them. The data hold about 140,000 clones, with 90% to 95% observed a single time. This entry is derived from a study of T cell responses to AZD1222 COVID-19 vaccine. The germline V gene encodes CDR1 LNHDA and CDR2 SQIVND (reference sequence). This CDR3 has 11 residues. V dropped 5 bases and J dropped 4 bases, with 5 bases sitting between them. The genes are TRBV19 and TRBJ1-2, with no clear D. The input for sequencing was peripheral blood, taken 28 days after the second AZD1222 dose. The source is an adult who received the AZD1222 COVID-19 vaccine. CDR3 region: CASSLRYGYTF. The CDR3 bases are TGTGCCAGTAGTCTCCGCTATGGCTACACCTTC.